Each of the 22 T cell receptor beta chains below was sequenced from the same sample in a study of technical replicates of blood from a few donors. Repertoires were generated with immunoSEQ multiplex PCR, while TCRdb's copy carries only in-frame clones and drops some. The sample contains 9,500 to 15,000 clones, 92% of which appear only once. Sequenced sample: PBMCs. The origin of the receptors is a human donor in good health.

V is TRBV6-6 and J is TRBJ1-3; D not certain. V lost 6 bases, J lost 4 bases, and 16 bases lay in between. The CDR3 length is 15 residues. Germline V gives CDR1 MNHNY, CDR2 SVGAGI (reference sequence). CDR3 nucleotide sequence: TGTGCCAGCAGCCTAGACCCTGCAACCGGAAACACCATATATTTT. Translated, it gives CASSLDPATGNTIYF.

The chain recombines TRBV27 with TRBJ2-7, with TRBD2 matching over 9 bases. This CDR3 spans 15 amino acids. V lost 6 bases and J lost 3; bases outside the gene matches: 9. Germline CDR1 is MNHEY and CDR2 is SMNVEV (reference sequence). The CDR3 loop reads CASSIAGGPNYEQYF. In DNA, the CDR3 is TGTGCCAGCAGCATCGCGGGAGGGCCAAACTACGAGCAGTACTTC.

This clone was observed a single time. CDR3 nucleotides: TGTGCCAGCAGCTTGGGGCAGGGGATCCTCGAGCAGTACTTC. Protein sequence: CASSLGQGILEQYF. The rearrangement joins TRBV7-8 to TRBJ2-7; perhaps TRBD1 as D (6 bases). The germline V gene encodes CDR1 SGHVS and CDR2 FQNEAQ. V lost 3 bases and J 6 bases, leaving 15 bases between the germline ends. The CDR3 consists of 14 residues.

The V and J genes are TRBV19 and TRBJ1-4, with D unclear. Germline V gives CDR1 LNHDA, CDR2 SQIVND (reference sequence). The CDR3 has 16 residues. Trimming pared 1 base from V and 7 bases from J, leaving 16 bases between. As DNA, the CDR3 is TGTGCCAGTAGTATAGCTCTCACTAGCACGGGTGAAAAACTGTTTTTT. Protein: CASSIALTSTGEKLFF.

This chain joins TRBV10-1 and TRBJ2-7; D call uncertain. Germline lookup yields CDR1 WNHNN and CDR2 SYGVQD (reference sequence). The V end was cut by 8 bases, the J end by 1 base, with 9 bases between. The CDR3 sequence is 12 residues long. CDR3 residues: CASLPRSYEQYF. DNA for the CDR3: TGCGCCAGCCTCCCGCGGTCCTACGAGCAGTACTTC.

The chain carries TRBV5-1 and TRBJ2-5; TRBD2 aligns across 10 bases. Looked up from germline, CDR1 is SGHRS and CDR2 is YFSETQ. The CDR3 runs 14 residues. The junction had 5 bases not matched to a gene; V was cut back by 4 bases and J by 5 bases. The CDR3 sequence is CASSEREGWETQYF. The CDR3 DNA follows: TGCGCCAGCAGCGAGCGGGAGGGGTGGGAGACCCAGTACTTC.

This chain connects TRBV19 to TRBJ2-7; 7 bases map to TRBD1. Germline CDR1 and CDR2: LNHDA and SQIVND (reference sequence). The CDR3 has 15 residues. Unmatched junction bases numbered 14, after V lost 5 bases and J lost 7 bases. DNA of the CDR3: TGTGCCAGTAGTTGGGGGACAGTTTTTACGGGAGAGCAGTACTTC. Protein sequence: CASSWGTVFTGEQYF.

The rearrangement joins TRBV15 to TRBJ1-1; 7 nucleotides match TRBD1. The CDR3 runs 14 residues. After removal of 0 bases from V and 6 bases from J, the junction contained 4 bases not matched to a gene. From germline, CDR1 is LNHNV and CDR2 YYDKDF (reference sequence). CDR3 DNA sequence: TGTGCCACCAGCAGAGATACAGGGGACCCTGAAGCTTTCTTT. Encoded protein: CATSRDTGDPEAFF.

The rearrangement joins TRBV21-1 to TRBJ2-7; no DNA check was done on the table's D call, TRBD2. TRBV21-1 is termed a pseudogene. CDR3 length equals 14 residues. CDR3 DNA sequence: TGTGCCAGCCTAGAGCGGGAGAGATTCTACGAGCAGTACTTC. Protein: CASLERERFYEQYF.

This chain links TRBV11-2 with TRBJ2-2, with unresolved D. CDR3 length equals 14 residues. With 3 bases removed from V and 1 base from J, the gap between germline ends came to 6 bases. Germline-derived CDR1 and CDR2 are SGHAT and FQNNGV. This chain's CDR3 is CASSFTRNTGELFF. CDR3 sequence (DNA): TGTGCCAGCAGCTTCACAAGGAACACCGGGGAGCTGTTTTTT.

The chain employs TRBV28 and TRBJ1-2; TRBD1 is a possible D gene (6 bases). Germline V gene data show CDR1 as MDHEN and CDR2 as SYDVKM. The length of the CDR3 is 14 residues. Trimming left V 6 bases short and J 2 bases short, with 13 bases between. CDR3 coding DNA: TGTGCCAGCAGGCCGACAGGCGCGAACTATGGCTACACCTTC. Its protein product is CASRPTGANYGYTF.

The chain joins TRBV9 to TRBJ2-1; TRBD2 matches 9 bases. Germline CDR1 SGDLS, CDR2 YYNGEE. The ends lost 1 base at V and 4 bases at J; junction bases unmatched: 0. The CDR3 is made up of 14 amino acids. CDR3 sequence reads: CASSVLAGYNEQFF. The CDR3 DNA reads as TGTGCCAGCAGCGTACTAGCGGGGTACAATGAGCAGTTCTTC.

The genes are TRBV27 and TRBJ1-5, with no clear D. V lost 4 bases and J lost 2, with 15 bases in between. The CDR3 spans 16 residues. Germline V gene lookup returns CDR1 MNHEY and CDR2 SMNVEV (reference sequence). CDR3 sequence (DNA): TGTGCCAGCAGTTCCTGGGGAGGGATGGGCAATCAGCCCCAGCATTTT. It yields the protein CASSSWGGMGNQPQHF.

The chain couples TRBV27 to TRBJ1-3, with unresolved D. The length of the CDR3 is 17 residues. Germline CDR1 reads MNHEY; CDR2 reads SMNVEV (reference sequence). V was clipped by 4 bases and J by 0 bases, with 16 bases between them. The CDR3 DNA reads TGTGCCAGCAGTTCAACGCTCCGGGAATTCTCTGGAAACACCATATATTTT. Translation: CASSSTLREFSGNTIYF.

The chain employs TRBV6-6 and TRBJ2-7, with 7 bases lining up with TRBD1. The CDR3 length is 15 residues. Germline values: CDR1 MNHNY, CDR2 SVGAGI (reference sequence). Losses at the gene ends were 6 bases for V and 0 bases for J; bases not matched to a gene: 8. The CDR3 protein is CASRSRGGVSYEQYF. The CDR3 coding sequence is TGTGCCAGCAGGTCCCGAGGGGGCGTCTCCTACGAGCAGTACTTC.

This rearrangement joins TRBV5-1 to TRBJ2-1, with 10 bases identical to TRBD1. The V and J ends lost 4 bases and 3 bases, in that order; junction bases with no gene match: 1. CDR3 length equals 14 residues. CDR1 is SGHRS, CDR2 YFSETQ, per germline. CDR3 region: CASSRDRGYNEQFF. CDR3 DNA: TGCGCCAGCAGCCGGGACAGGGGCTACAATGAGCAGTTCTTC.

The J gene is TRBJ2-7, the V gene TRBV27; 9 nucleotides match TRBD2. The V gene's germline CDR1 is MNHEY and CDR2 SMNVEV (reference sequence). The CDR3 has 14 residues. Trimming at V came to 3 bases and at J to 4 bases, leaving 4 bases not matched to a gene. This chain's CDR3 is CASSLREGLYEQYF. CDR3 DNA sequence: TGTGCCAGCAGTTTGCGGGAGGGCCTATACGAGCAGTACTTC.

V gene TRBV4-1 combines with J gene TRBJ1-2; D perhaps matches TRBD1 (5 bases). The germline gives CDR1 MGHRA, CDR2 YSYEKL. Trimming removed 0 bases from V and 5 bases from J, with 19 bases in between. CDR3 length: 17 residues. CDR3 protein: CASSQEEGRERAYGYTF. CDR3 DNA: TGCGCCAGCAGCCAAGAGGAGGGCAGGGAGCGCGCTTATGGCTACACCTTC.

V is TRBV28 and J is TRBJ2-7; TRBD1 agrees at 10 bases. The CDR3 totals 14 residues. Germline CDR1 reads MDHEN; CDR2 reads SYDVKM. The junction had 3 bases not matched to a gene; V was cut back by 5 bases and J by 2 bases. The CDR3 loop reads CASSGTGAPYEQYF. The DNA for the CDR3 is TGTGCCAGCAGTGGGACAGGGGCCCCCTACGAGCAGTACTTC.

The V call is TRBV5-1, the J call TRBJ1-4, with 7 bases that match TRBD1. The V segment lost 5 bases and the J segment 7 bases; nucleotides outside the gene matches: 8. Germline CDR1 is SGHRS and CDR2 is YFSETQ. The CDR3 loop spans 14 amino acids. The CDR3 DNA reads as TGCGCCAGCAGGGATACAGGGGTTGGTGAAAAACTGTTTTTT. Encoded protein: CASRDTGVGEKLFF.

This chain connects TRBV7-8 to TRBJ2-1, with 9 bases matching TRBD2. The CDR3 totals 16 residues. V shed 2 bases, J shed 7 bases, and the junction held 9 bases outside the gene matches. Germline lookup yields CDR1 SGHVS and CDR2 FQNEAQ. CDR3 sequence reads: CASSLLTAGGPNEQFF. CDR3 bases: TGTGCCAGCAGCTTACTGACAGCGGGAGGCCCGAATGAGCAGTTCTTC.

The CDR3 sequence is CASSDRTSGSHNEQFF. The CDR3 DNA reads TGTGCCAGCAGCGACCGGACTAGCGGGAGTCACAATGAGCAGTTCTTC. The chain employs TRBV9 and TRBJ2-1; TRBD2 agrees at 13 bases. V shed 3 bases and J 5 bases; nucleotides not matched to a gene: 5. Germline V gives CDR1 SGDLS, CDR2 YYNGEE. This CDR3 spans 16 amino acids.